This TCR beta chain was sequenced for a study of cytomegalovirus exposure and HLA in healthy donors. As for this clone: The target antigen is unknown.

Whole-study findings and limits: Previously analyzed data showed that most TCR beta V segments were productive at a frequency of about 90% or about 30%. Diagnosis of cytomegalovirus status made by the classifier reportedly showed high specificity and sensitivity. At a 0.05 false discovery rate, a later analysis found around 15,000 TCR beta sequences to be associated with HLA alleles.

The PCR made use of 60 Vbeta and 13 Jbeta primers. Repertoires were generated with immunoSEQ multiplex PCR, while TCRdb's copy carries only in-frame clones and drops some. The sample consists of more than 95,000 clones, 74% of them appearing once. Sampled while nominally healthy, donors likely had unrecorded immune exposures. V was shortened by 5 bases and J by 4 bases, with 11 bases between the two germline ends. This CDR3 has 13 residues. Germline V CDR1 and CDR2: SGHDN, FVKESK. The source material was PBMCs. The genes are TRBV14 and TRBJ1-2; D call uncertain. The TCR was taken from a woman aged 45-65 years in good health and CMV-seropositive. Here the CDR3 reads CASSFDKSYGYTF. The CDR3 nucleotides read TGTGCCAGCAGCTTTGACAAGTCCTATGGCTACACCTTC.